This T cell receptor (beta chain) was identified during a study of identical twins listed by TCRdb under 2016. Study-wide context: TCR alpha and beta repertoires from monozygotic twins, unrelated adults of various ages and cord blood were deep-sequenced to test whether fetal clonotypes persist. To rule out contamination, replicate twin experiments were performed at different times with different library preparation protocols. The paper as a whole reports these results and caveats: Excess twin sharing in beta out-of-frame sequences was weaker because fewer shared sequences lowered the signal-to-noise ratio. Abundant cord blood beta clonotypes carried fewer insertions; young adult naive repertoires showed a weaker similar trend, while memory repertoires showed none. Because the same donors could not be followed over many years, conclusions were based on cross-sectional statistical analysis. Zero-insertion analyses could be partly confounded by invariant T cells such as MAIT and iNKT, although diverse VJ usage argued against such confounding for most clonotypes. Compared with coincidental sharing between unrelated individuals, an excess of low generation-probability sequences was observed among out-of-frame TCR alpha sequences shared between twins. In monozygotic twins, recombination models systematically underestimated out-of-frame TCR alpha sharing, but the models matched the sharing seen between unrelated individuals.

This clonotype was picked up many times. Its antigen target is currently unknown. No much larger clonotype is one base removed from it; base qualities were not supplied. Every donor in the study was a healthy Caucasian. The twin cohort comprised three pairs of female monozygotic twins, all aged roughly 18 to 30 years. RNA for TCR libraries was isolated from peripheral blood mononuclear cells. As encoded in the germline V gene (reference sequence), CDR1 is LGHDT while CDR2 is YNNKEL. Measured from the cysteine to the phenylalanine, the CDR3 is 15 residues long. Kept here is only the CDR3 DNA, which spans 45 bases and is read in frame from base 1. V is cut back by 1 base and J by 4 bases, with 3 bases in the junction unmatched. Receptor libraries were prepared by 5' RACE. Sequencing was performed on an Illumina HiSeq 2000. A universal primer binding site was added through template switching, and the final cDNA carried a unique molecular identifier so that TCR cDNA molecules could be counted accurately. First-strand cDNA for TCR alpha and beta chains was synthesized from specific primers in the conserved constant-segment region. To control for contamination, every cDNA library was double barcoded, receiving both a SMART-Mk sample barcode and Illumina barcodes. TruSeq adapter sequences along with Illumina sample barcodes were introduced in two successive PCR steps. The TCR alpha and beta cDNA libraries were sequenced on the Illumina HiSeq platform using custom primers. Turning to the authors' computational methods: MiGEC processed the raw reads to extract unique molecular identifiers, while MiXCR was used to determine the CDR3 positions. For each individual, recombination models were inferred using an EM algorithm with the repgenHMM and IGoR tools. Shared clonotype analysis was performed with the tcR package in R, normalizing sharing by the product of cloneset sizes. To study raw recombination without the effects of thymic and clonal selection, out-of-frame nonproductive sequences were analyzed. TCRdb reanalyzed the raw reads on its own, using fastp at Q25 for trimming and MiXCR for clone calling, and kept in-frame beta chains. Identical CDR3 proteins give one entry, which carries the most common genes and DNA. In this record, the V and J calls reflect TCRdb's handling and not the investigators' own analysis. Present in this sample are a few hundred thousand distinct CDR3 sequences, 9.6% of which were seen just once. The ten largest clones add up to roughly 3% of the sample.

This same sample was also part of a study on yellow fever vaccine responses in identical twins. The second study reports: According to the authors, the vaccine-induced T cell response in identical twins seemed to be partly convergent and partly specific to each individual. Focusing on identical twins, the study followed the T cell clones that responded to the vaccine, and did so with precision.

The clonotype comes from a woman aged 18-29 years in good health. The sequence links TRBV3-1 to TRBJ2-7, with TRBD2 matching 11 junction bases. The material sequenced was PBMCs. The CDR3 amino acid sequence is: CASSQGTSGGYEQYF. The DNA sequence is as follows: TGTGCCAGCAGCCAAGGAACTAGCGGGGGTTACGAGCAGTACTTC.